This T cell receptor (beta chain) came from a study of a mutant IDH1 vaccine in newly diagnosed glioma. Across the study: Previous treatment comprised radiotherapy, temozolomide, or both, mostly both. At week 35 came visit V12, and visit V13 followed at week 47.

Method: immunoSEQ multiplex PCR; TCRdb's copy keeps in-frame clones and lacks some. The sample has approximately 41,000 clones; 85% to 90% are singletons. Time point defined: week 35, safety follow-up. Vaccination comprised doses that each held 300 ug of mutant IDH1 20-mer peptide, plus topical imiquimod. Germline V gives CDR1 SGHVS, CDR2 FNYEAQ. The CDR3 loop spans 12 amino acids. Trimming took off 5 bases at V and 2 bases at J, with 6 bases between the two ends. Details on this clone: The target antigen is unknown.

Study-wide results and caveats: Immune responses induced by vaccination arose in 90% to 95% of the patients.

This TCR was sampled from a man between 35 and 55 years old with glioma. The chain uses TRBV7-6 and TRBJ2-5; unclear D gene. Sequencing used PBMCs, obtained from a glioma patient whose treatment included an IDH1 peptide vaccine. CDR3 sequence: CASSKIQETQYF. The CDR3 DNA follows: TGTGCCAGCAGCAAGATTCAAGAGACCCAGTACTTC.